The following is a T cell receptor (beta chain) sequence with its context. Its binding antigen is unknown. It has no much larger one-base neighbor in the sample; base qualities were not kept. For deep sequencing, PBMC libraries mostly used roughly 470 ng of input genomic DNA, with six replicates for each sample. The immunoSEQ hsTCRbeta kit was used to prepare TCRbeta libraries, following the manufacturer's instructions. The completed libraries were mixed into a single pool at 3 nM, then sequenced with an Illumina NovaSeq 6000 S4 flow cell. On the authors' methods: The immunoSEQ Analyzer handled quality control and preprocessing of the raw data. The analysis was limited to productive rearrangements, and each clonotype was defined by a unique CDR3 amino acid sequence. Repertoire clonality was estimated as the Gini-Simpson index, computed with the R package tcR. Gini indices were compared with Student's t test, and associations with tumor size change were assessed by Pearson correlation. Entries here come from immuneACCESS through TCRdb and include only in-frame sequences with V and J called. Some clones fail to appear in such tables; in the studies checked, an unresolved V gene covers under half of the shortfall, and the cause of the remainder is unknown. That table is the source of V, J and clone size, and D and trimming were worked out from the DNA. In all, the sample holds 55,000 to 80,000 clones, and around 82% of those were seen once. 3.4% of the sample belongs to the ten largest clones.

The CDR3 sequence holds 13 residues, the cysteine and phenylalanine included. Only CDR3 DNA remains: 39 bases, in frame from the first base. From a lookup of the germline V gene, CDR1 and CDR2 are ENHRY and SYGVKD. Between the V and J ends, shortened by 4 bases and 1 base respectively, the junction contains 7 bases. This record belongs to a study of neoadjuvant anti-PD-1 for oral cavity cancer (dated by TCRdb to 2020 to 2022). Broadly, across the study: Before undergoing curative-intent surgical resection, most patients got three to four biweekly nivolumab doses at 3 mg/kg. For patients who did not progress, a fourth nivolumab dose was given around day 43, followed by definitive surgical resection on days 50-56. Patients with complete response, partial response or stable disease by RECIST 1.1 were defined as responders, whereas patients with progression were defined as non-responders. The parent correlative cohort included about a dozen patients, with an approximately 30% response rate.

Study-wide findings and limitations: TCR analyses included only a few patients per response group, and the authors called for larger cohorts for validation. Higher pretreatment blood Treg/Th17 ratios correlated with higher pretreatment blood TCRbeta clonality and lower post-treatment tumor TCRbeta clonality. Within PBMCs, T cell clonality (Gini index) was significantly higher in non-responders than responders after neoadjuvant nivolumab.

The sample's time point label, decoded: before neoadjuvant nivolumab. The patients had newly diagnosed stage II-IVA oral cavity squamous cell carcinoma and had not received any prior systemic or radiation treatment. The cohort consisted of patients with HPV-negative, locally advanced oral cavity squamous cell carcinoma. Peripheral blood mononuclear cells were analyzed directly and were not maintained or expanded in culture. The samples were drawn from a longitudinal correlative study tied to a single-arm phase II trial testing neoadjuvant nivolumab in oral cavity squamous cell carcinoma. Subject-matched pre- and post-treatment PBMCs and tumors from three responders and three non-responders were subjected to genomic DNA-based TCRbeta sequencing. Peripheral blood mononuclear cells were collected before nivolumab treatment and were collected again after treatment, at the time of surgery. The Maxwell RSC DNA from Cells kit was used to extract genomic DNA from PBMCs.

The rearranged chain carries TRBV10-3 and TRBJ1-1; there is no confident call for the D gene. This receptor was identified in a person aged 40 to 85 with oral cavity squamous cell carcinoma. The sample was PBMCs, taken before nivolumab (anti-PD-1) treatment. The CDR3 region: CAISVEKNTEAFF. The DNA sequence follows: TGTGCCATCAGTGTAGAAAAGAACACTGAAGCTTTCTTT.